This entry lists 27 T cell receptor beta chains sequenced from one sample in a study of blood T cell repertoires in COVID-19. Assay: immunoSEQ multiplex PCR; the TCRdb copy retains only in-frame clones and omits some. The top ten clones hold under 8.5% of a sample with 100,000 or so clones, 80% to 90% of them seen once. Sequencing input: peripheral blood. These receptors all come from a man in his sixties with acute or convalescent COVID-19.

The chain employs TRBV5-6 and TRBJ2-7, with D perhaps matching TRBD2 (5 bases). The CDR3 is 16 residues long. Trimming pared 0 bases from V and 3 bases from J, leaving 16 bases between. The germline V gene encodes CDR1 SGHDT and CDR2 YYEEEE. CDR3 DNA: TGTGCCAGCAGCTTGGTTAGAGGGTGGGTTTACTACGAGCAGTACTTC. Amino acid sequence: CASSLVRGWVYYEQYF.

V usage is TRBV2 and J usage is TRBJ2-1, with 10 bases matching TRBD2. This CDR3 spans 13 amino acids. Per the germline V gene, CDR1 is SNHLY and CDR2 is FYNNEI. Germline trimming cut 4 bases from V and 10 bases from J; bases unmatched to any gene: 4. CDR3 region: CASSGVSGREQFF. The CDR3 DNA is TGTGCCAGCAGTGGGGTTAGCGGGAGGGAGCAGTTCTTC.

The rearrangement joins TRBV5-1 to TRBJ1-1, with D maybe TRBD1 (5 bases). The CDR3 runs 14 residues. Deletions cut 7 bases from V and 1 base from J, with 14 bases between. Germline CDR1 is SGHRS and CDR2 is YFSETQ. This chain's CDR3 is CASGLLGANTEAFF. The CDR3 DNA is TGCGCCAGCGGCCTGCTTGGGGCGAACACTGAAGCTTTCTTT.

The chain couples TRBV28 to TRBJ1-5, with 12 bases lining up with TRBD1. With V trimmed by 6 bases and J by 1 base, 10 bases remained unmatched. The CDR3 runs 18 residues. Germline V CDR1 and CDR2: MDHEN, SYDVKM. CDR3 in amino acids: CASSPGTGGLWSNQPQHF. CDR3 sequence (DNA): TGTGCCAGCAGCCCCGGGACAGGGGGCCTTTGGAGCAATCAGCCCCAGCATTTT. The full variable domain, in which reference TRBV28 and TRBJ1-5 provide the parts outside the CDR3, is DVKVTQSSRYLVKRTGEKVFLECVQDMDHENMFWYRQDPGLGLRLIYFSYDVKMKEKGDIPEGYSVSREKKERFSLILESASTNQTSMYLCASSPGTGGLWSNQPQHFGDGTRLSIL.

This rearrangement joins TRBV6-1 to TRBJ1-1, with D possibly TRBD1 on 5 matching bases. The CDR3 consists of 14 residues. V was trimmed by 0 bases and J by 4 bases, leaving 9 bases between them. Germline CDR1 is MNHNS and CDR2 is SASEGT. CDR3 loop: CASSEAGVGTEAFF. The DNA for the CDR3 is TGTGCCAGCAGTGAAGCAGGGGTGGGCACTGAAGCTTTCTTT.

V is TRBV19 and J is TRBJ2-2, with TRBD2 matching over 12 bases. The CDR3 contains 19 residues. V shed 3 bases and J 1 base; nucleotides not matched to a gene: 9. In germline, CDR1 is LNHDA, CDR2 SQIVND (reference sequence). The CDR3 DNA sequence: TGTGCCAGTAGTATGGAGGTCCTAGCGGGAGGGGTGAACACCGGGGAGCTGTTTTTT. Protein product: CASSMEVLAGGVNTGELFF. The complete variable domain, with remaining parts taken from reference TRBV19 and TRBJ2-2, reads DGGITQSPKYLFRKEGQNVTLSCEQNLNHDAMYWYRQDPGQGLRLIYYSQIVNDFQKGDIAEGYSVSREKKESFPLTVTSAQKNPTAFYLCASSMEVLAGGVNTGELFFGEGSRLTVL.

The V and J genes are TRBV27 and TRBJ1-1; D is uncertain. CDR3 length: 14 amino acids. Germline assignment: CDR1 MNHEY and CDR2 SMNVEV (reference sequence). Trimming pared 3 bases from V and 3 bases from J, leaving 11 bases between. The CDR3 region is CASSFATPYTEAFF. In DNA, the CDR3 is TGTGCCAGCAGTTTTGCCACACCCTACACTGAAGCTTTCTTT.

This clone turned up a few times. The chain uses TRBV11-2 and TRBJ1-1; unclear D gene. Trimming removed 2 bases from V and 5 bases from J, with 12 bases in between. This CDR3 comprises 14 residues. Germline V gene lookup returns CDR1 SGHAT and CDR2 FQNNGV. CDR3 sequence: CASSLTPVQTEAFF. DNA for the CDR3: TGTGCCAGCAGCTTAACGCCAGTGCAGACTGAAGCTTTCTTT.

The J gene is TRBJ1-1, the V gene TRBV4-1, with D maybe TRBD1 (5 bases). The CDR3 has 19 amino acids. The V gene's germline CDR1 is MGHRA and CDR2 YSYEKL. The V end was cut by 0 bases, the J end by 0 bases, with 20 bases between. The CDR3 here is CASSQDFSRAVPLNTEAFF. The CDR3 nucleotides read TGCGCCAGCAGCCAAGATTTTTCCAGGGCCGTCCCTCTGAACACTGAAGCTTTCTTT.

The chain links TRBV11-2 to TRBJ2-7, with 7 bases identical to TRBD2. The J segment lost 0 bases and the V segment lost 6 bases, leaving 5 bases of the junction unmatched. This CDR3 comprises 14 residues. Germline V gives CDR1 SGHAT, CDR2 FQNNGV. CDR3 DNA sequence: TGTGCCAGCAGAGTGCGGGGGAGCTCCTACGAGCAGTACTTC. Translating gives CASRVRGSSYEQYF.

The V gene is TRBV27, the J gene TRBJ2-3, with TRBD1 as a possible D gene (6 bases). The ends were cut back, 2 bases at V and 6 bases at J, with 9 bases in the middle. This CDR3 region has 13 residues. Germline loops: CDR1 MNHEY, CDR2 SMNVEV (reference sequence). CDR3 residues: CASSLSRGDTQYF. The DNA of the CDR3 is TGTGCCAGCAGTTTAAGCAGGGGTGATACGCAGTATTTT.

The CDR3 region is CASSPSGQIYGYTF. In nucleotides, the CDR3 is TGTGCCAGCAGCCCCTCCGGACAGATCTATGGCTACACCTTC. This chain connects TRBV3-1 (or the pseudogene TRBV3-2) to TRBJ1-2; TRBD1 is a possible D gene (6 bases). CDR3 length: 14 amino acids. V lost 4 bases, J lost 4 bases, and 13 bases lay in between. The germline gives CDR1 LGHDT, CDR2 YNNKEL (reference sequence).

CDR3 nucleotide sequence: TGCAGTGCTAGTGGAGCTAGCGGGGGGGCCAACAATGAGCAGTTCTTC. Translating gives CSASGASGGANNEQFF. This sequence joins TRBV20-1 and TRBJ2-1; TRBD2 agrees at 12 bases. J was trimmed by 5 bases and V by 3 bases; bases with no gene match: 8. The germline gives CDR1 DFQATT, CDR2 SNEGSKA (reference sequence). This CDR3 is built from 16 residues.

The chain links TRBV6-1 to TRBJ2-6; TRBD1 agrees at 7 bases. CDR3 size: 18 residues. Germline lookup yields CDR1 MNHNS and CDR2 SASEGT. V shed 6 bases and J 0 bases; nucleotides not matched to a gene: 11. The CDR3 spells CASSELKGQTSGANVLTF. For the CDR3, the DNA is TGTGCCAGCAGCGAACTTAAGGGACAGACCTCTGGGGCCAACGTCCTGACTTTC.

The V and J genes are TRBV5-6 and TRBJ2-2; no definite D call. V lost 4 bases and J lost 4, with 14 bases in between. The CDR3 loop spans 15 amino acids. Germline CDR1 and CDR2: SGHDT and YYEEEE. CDR3 loop: CASSRVSSGTGELFF. CDR3 in DNA: TGTGCCAGCAGCCGCGTCTCCTCGGGCACCGGGGAGCTGTTTTTT.

The chain joins TRBV12-3 or TRBV12-4 to TRBJ1-1; D unresolved. The V end was cut by 4 bases, the J end by 0 bases, with 6 bases between. There are 13 residues in the CDR3. CDR3 protein: CASSSQMNTEAFF. Written as DNA, the CDR3 is TGTGCCAGCAGTTCACAGATGAACACTGAAGCTTTCTTT.

This chain connects TRBV6-5 to TRBJ2-2; 9 positions match TRBD2. Per the germline V gene, CDR1 is MNHEY and CDR2 is SVGAGI. This CDR3 region has 16 residues. V shed 0 bases, J shed 3 bases, and the junction held 2 bases outside the gene matches. The CDR3 reads CASSYSTSGYTGELFF. The CDR3 DNA reads TGTGCCAGCAGTTACTCTACTAGCGGGTACACCGGGGAGCTGTTTTTT.

The chain joins TRBV7-2 to TRBJ2-2, with TRBD1 identical over 8 bases. The germline V gene encodes CDR1 SGHTA and CDR2 FQGNSA. V gave up 5 bases and J gave up 0 bases; unmatched junction bases: 11. The CDR3 consists of 18 residues. In DNA, the CDR3 is TGTGCCAGCAGCCGCCTAGGGAACAGGGGGACGAACACCGGGGAGCTGTTTTTT. Protein sequence: CASSRLGNRGTNTGELFF.

This chain connects TRBV13 to TRBJ2-1; weak D call: TRBD2 (5 bases). Germline V CDR1 and CDR2: PRHDT, FYEKMQ (reference sequence). With 5 bases removed from V and 0 bases from J, the gap between germline ends came to 8 bases. This CDR3 is 14 amino acids long. The CDR3 protein is CASSTSSSYNEQFF. The DNA for the CDR3 is TGTGCCAGCAGCACTAGTAGCTCCTACAATGAGCAGTTCTTC.

The chain carries TRBV30 and TRBJ2-5, with TRBD2 identical over 7 bases. Unmatched junction bases numbered 7, after V lost 8 bases and J lost 4 bases. This CDR3 is built from 12 residues. CDR1 and CDR2 from the germline V gene are GTSNPN and SVGIG (reference sequence). DNA of the CDR3: TGTGCCGCTCTAGGCGGGAGAGAGACCCAGTACTTC. Translated, it gives CAALGGRETQYF.

V is TRBV28 and J is TRBJ2-7; 15 nucleotides agree with TRBD2. Per the germline V gene, CDR1 is MDHEN and CDR2 is SYDVKM. V lost 1 base to trimming and J lost 2 bases; unmatched junction nucleotides: 12. There are 20 residues in the CDR3. The CDR3 region is CASSLSVPGLAGGLTYEQYF. Here the CDR3 DNA reads TGTGCCAGCAGTTTATCAGTTCCGGGACTAGCGGGAGGTTTAACCTACGAGCAGTACTTC.

The chain combines TRBV10-1 with TRBJ2-1; 9 bases map to TRBD2. The CDR3 runs 15 residues. V lost 2 bases and J lost 10; bases outside the gene matches: 9. Germline V gene lookup returns CDR1 WNHNN and CDR2 SYGVQD (reference sequence). CDR3 DNA sequence: TGCGCCAGCAGTGAGCTGGGGTCTAGCGGGACCGAGCAGTTCTTC. Its protein product is CASSELGSSGTEQFF.

The chain links TRBV7-2 to TRBJ1-1; 8 bases fit TRBD1. Trimming removed 5 bases from V and 3 bases from J; junction bases left unmatched: 5. Germline-derived CDR1 and CDR2 are SGHTA and FQGNSA. This CDR3 contains 14 residues. Here the CDR3 DNA reads TGTGCCAGCAGCCTTCGGACAGGGTACACTGAAGCTTTCTTT. As protein: CASSLRTGYTEAFF.

The chain links TRBV12-3 or TRBV12-4 to TRBJ1-5; 9 nucleotides line up with TRBD1. This CDR3 has 13 residues. Trimming took 6 bases from V and 7 from J; bases not matched to a gene: 4. This CDR3 is CASRGQGGQPQHF. Here the CDR3 DNA reads TGTGCCAGCAGGGGACAGGGCGGCCAGCCCCAGCATTTT.

This clone was found once. The chain carries TRBV27 and TRBJ1-6; 9 positions agree with TRBD1. The junction had 12 bases not matched to a gene; V was cut back by 0 bases and J by 6 bases. The germline V gene has CDR1 MNHEY and CDR2 SMNVEV (reference sequence). The CDR3 has 19 residues. CDR3 bases: TGTGCCAGCAGTTTATCCGGGACAGGGTCATCGGGGCGTAATTCACCCCTCCACTTT. Translation gives CASSLSGTGSSGRNSPLHF.

The J gene is TRBJ2-1, the V gene TRBV6-1; 10 bases align to TRBD2. The CDR3 is 16 residues long. Per germline, CDR1 MNHNS and CDR2 SASEGT. J gave up 7 bases and V 4 bases, and 10 bases lay outside the gene matches. Here the CDR3 DNA reads TGTGCCAGCAGTGCCCGGGCTAGCGGGAGACGTAATGAGCAGTTCTTC. It specifies CASSARASGRRNEQFF.

The V call is TRBV19, the J call TRBJ2-5; the match to TRBD1 covers 12 bases. CDR3 length equals 14 residues. The trim removed 8 bases at V and 4 bases at J, leaving 5 bases unmatched. Looked up from germline, CDR1 is LNHDA and CDR2 is SQIVND (reference sequence). DNA for the CDR3: TGTGCCAGTGCTCCGGGACAGGGGGCAGAGACCCAGTACTTC. It yields the protein CASAPGQGAETQYF.